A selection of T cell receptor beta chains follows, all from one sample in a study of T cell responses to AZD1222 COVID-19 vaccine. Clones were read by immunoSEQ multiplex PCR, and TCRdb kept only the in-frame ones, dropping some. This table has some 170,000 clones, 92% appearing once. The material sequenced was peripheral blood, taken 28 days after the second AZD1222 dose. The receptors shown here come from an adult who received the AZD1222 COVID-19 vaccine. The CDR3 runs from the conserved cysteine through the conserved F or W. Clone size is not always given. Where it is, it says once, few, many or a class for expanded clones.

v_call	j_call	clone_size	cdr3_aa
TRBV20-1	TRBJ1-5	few	CSASRARARQPQHF
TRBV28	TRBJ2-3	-	CASSFYVRADTQYF
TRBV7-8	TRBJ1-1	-	CASSLSRGGTAFF
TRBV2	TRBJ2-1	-	CASRDLDEGPYNEQFF
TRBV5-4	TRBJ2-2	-	CASSSEGLGVTGELFF
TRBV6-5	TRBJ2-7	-	CASSYWGQGGYEQYF
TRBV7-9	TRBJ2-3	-	CASSYPGQHTDTQYF
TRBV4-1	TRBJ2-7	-	CASSRQTGGYEQYF
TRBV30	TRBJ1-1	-	CAWNQGLNTEAFF
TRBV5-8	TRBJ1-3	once	CASSRVIGSGNTIYF
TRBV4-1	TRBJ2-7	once	CASSQGQQISYEQYF
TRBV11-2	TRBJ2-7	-	CASSFHSSYEQYF
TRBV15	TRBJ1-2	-	CATSRGTATNYGYTF
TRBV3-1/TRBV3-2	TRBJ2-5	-	CASSQKGGGETQYF
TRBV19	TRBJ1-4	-	CASSIGVATNEKLFF
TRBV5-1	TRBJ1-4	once	CASSQTATNEKLFF
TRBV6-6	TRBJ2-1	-	CASSLAGISYNEQFF
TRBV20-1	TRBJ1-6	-	CSASLPRSSYNSPLHF
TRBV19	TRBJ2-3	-	CASSMSRGVEGTDTQYF
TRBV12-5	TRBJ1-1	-	CASGLVLGQRVLTEAFF
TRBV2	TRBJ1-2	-	CASSDWGHNGYTF
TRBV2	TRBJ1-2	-	CASRHIMSGAGGYTF
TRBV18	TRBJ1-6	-	CASSQEDGNSPLHF
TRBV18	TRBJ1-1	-	CASSPGQGRTEAFF
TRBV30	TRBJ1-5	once	CAWSGLAGDQPQHF
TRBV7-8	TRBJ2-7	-	CASSQWTGGEQYF
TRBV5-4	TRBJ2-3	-	CASSRPLAGPTDTQYF
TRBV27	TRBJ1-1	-	CASSQDRDRTEAFF
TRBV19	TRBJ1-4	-	CASWRGVGKLFF
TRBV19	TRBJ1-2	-	CASTPNGGANYGYTF
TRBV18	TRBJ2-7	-	CASSLNTVSYEQYF
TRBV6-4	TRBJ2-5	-	CASSDRTGGQETQYF
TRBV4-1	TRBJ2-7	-	CASSRTGTPSYEQYF
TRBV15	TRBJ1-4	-	CATGQSRTTNEKLFF
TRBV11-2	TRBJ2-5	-	CASSSAGRETQYF
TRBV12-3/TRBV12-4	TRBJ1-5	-	CASSTWPNQPQHF
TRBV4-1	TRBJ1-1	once	CASSHQAQGRVNTEAFF
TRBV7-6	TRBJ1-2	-	CASSLDADRFGYGYTF
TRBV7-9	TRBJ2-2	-	CASSHYTGELFF
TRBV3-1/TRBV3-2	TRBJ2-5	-	CASSGSRDSLGETQYF
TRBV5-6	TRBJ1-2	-	CASSPGTVLNYGYTF
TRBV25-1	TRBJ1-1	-	CASSEEGWNTEAFF
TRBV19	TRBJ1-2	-	CASRGTGGGYTF
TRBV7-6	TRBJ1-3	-	CASSDRGRGGGNTIYF
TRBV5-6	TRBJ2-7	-	CASSLGGGPYEQYF
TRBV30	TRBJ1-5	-	CAWSGTVVNQPQHF
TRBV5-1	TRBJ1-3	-	CASSPGTYGNTIYF
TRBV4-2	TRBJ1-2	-	CASSQDSVTGLVGYGYTF